Listed here are 3 T cell receptor beta chains from one sample, sequenced in a study of T-cell memory formation after mild COVID-19. From the 5' RACE reads, TCRdb called clonotypes with MiXCR, one entry per CDR3 protein. The data hold more than 100,000 distinct CDR3 sequences, with around 15% observed a single time. Source material: PBMCs or a T cell subset sorted from them (not recorded which). These receptors were collected from a man between 18 and 29 years old who had mild COVID-19 (a few samples of this study predate the infection). Cell type and time point are not known.

V gene TRBV9 combines with J gene TRBJ2-4; 11 nucleotides match TRBD1. V was clipped by 7 bases and J by 5 bases; unmatched bases: 5. The CDR3 contains 14 residues. Germline values: CDR1 SGDLS, CDR2 YYNGEE. DNA of the CDR3: TGTGCCAGCGGACAGGGGGCGCACGAAAACATTCAGTACTTC. Its protein is CASGQGAHENIQYF.

This clonotype was found a few times. This rearrangement joins TRBV5-1 to TRBJ2-5; 7 nucleotides line up with TRBD1. The CDR3 is made up of 15 amino acids. V shed 4 bases, J shed 1 base, and the junction held 7 bases outside the gene matches. Germline-derived CDR1 and CDR2 are SGHRS and YFSETQ. CDR3 residues: CASSVNRGLQETQYF. The CDR3 DNA sequence: TGCGCCAGCAGCGTAAACAGGGGCCTCCAAGAGACCCAGTACTTC.

In its sample, this clonotype was seen many times. The CDR3, as DNA: TGTGCCAGCATTCAAGGGGCTGGGGCCCAGTACTTC. It translates to CASIQGAGAQYF. The rearrangement joins TRBV11-2 to TRBJ2-5; possibly TRBD1 for D (5 bases). The germline V and J ends were trimmed by 7 bases and 9 bases, with 15 bases remaining between them. Germline lookup yields CDR1 SGHAT and CDR2 FQNNGV. CDR3 length equals 12 residues.